Listed below are T cell receptor beta chains from one sample, sequenced in a study of patients and donors after allogeneic stem cell transplantation. TCRdb re-derived calls from the RT-PCR reads in MiXCR, one entry per CDR3 protein. The table has around 170,000 distinct CDR3 sequences, 24% seen once. What was sequenced was blood, either unsorted or a sorted T cell fraction (not recorded which). All receptors come from a human donor who was either an allogeneic HSCT recipient or a stem cell or donor lymphocyte infusion donor (not recorded which). It is not recorded whose cells these are; they may come from a transplant donor. Both conserved end residues are part of each CDR3. D genes are given only for firm matches. Clone size is given for some rows only: seen once, a few or many times, or a class if the clone is expanded.

j_call,clone_size,d_call,v_call,cdr3_nt,cdr3_aa
TRBJ1-5,few,.,TRBV28,TGTGCCAGCAGGCCATACCGAAAAACAGGGAGCAATCAGCCCCAGCATTTT,CASRPYRKTGSNQPQHF
TRBJ1-4,.,TRBD1,TRBV12-3/TRBV12-4,TGTGCCAGCAGACCGGACAGGGGGAATGAAAAACTGTTTTTT,CASRPDRGNEKLFF
TRBJ1-1,few,TRBD1,TRBV15,TGTGCCACCGCCTCCGGCACACAGGGGCCTGAAGCTTTCTTT,CATASGTQGPEAFF
TRBJ2-3,few,TRBD2,TRBV24-1,TGTGCCACCAGTGAAAAAGCAGAGCGGGAGCACACAGATACGCAGTATTTT,CATSEKAEREHTDTQYF
TRBJ1-4,.,.,TRBV7-9,TGTGCCAGCACTTTTAGCTTCAGGGGTGAAAAACTGTTTTTT,CASTFSFRGEKLFF
TRBJ2-3,.,TRBD2,TRBV24-1,TGTGCCACCAGTGATTCCGGGACTAGTACAGATACGCAGTATTTT,CATSDSGTSTDTQYF
TRBJ2-3,.,TRBD2,TRBV10-3,TGTGCCTTCGGACTAGCGGGCACAGATACGCAGTATTTT,CAFGLAGTDTQYF
TRBJ1-2,.,.,TRBV5-1,TGCGCCAGCTCCGCCCTTGACACAGGGAGCTATGGCTACACCTTC,CASSALDTGSYGYTF
TRBJ2-3,few,TRBD1,TRBV3-1,TGTGCCAGCAGCCAAGGAGGGGGACAGGGGTTGACAGATACGCAGTATTTT,CASSQGGGQGLTDTQYF
TRBJ1-1,many,TRBD1,TRBV5-1,TGCGCCAGCAGCTTGGAAGGGACAGGGGGTGAAGTTTTCTTT,CASSLEGTGGEVFF
TRBJ2-3,few,.,TRBV20-1,TGCAGTGCTCCACGTTCAGATACGCAGTATTTT,CSAPRSDTQYF
TRBJ1-1,.,TRBD1,TRBV25-1,TGTGCCAGCAGTGAACCCGGGACAGGGAACGCTGAAGCTTTCTTT,CASSEPGTGNAEAFF
TRBJ2-4,few,TRBD1,TRBV7-2,TGTGCCAGCAGCTTACCGGACAGGGACGAAAACATTCAGTACTTC,CASSLPDRDENIQYF
TRBJ1-5,.,.,TRBV25-1,TGTGCCAGCAGAGGAACAGGATTTAATCAGCCCCAGCATTTT,CASRGTGFNQPQHF
TRBJ2-1,.,TRBD2,TRBV20-1,TGCAGTGCTAGAGATTCGGCTAGCGGGAGGGTCGATGAGCAGTTCTTC,CSARDSASGRVDEQFF
TRBJ2-2,few,.,TRBV5-1,TGCGCCAGCAGCCGAATGGAATGGGGTTCGAACACCGGGGAGCTGTTTTTT,CASSRMEWGSNTGELFF
TRBJ2-4,.,.,TRBV20-1,TGCAGTGCTAGTTTCGGGACGGAAGGGTATCTAGCCAAAAACATTCAGTACTTC,CSASFGTEGYLAKNIQYF
TRBJ1-2,many,.,TRBV20-1,TGCAGTGCTATGGGCAGGGCGCTGGGCTACACCTTC,CSAMGRALGYTF
TRBJ1-1,many,TRBD1,TRBV12-3/TRBV12-4,TGTGCCAGCAGTTTGGGGACAGCGAACACTGAAGCTTTCTTT,CASSLGTANTEAFF
TRBJ2-1,.,.,TRBV12-3/TRBV12-4,TGTGCCAGCAGTTTATCAGGGAAGGATGAGCAGTTCTTC,CASSLSGKDEQFF
TRBJ2-1,.,.,TRBV11-2,TGTGCCAGCAGCTTAGGTTGGGACAATGAGCAGTTCTTC,CASSLGWDNEQFF
TRBJ2-3,.,.,TRBV7-9,TGTGCCAGCAGCCCCAACCGGGATTCAGATACGCAGTATTTT,CASSPNRDSDTQYF
TRBJ1-1,many,.,TRBV12-3/TRBV12-4,TGTGCCAGCAGTTTATCAAGGGGAACTGAAGCTTTCTTT,CASSLSRGTEAFF
TRBJ2-3,.,.,TRBV5-1,TGCGCCAGCAGCTTGTCCGGAAATAGCAATCAGCCCCAGTATTTT,CASSLSGNSNQPQYF
TRBJ2-1,.,.,TRBV7-2,TGTGCCAGCAGCCAGAGGAATGAGCAGTTCTTC,CASSQRNEQFF
TRBJ2-3,.,.,TRBV29-1,TGCAGCGTTGAAGGGAGACACCCAATACGCACAGATACGCAGTATTTT,CSVEGRHPIRTDTQYF
TRBJ2-1,many,TRBD2,TRBV20-1,TGCAGTGCAGGGGGTACTAGCGGGAGCTCCTACAATGAGCAGTTCTTC,CSAGGTSGSSYNEQFF
TRBJ2-3,few,.,TRBV7-2,TGTGCCAGCAGCTTACCACCCGGAGATACGCAGTATTTT,CASSLPPGDTQYF
TRBJ1-1,many,.,TRBV5-1,TGCGCCAGCAGACCATTTCAGAACACTGAAGCTTTCTTT,CASRPFQNTEAFF
TRBJ2-7,few,TRBD2,TRBV3-1,TGTGCCAGCAGCCGGGGACTAGCGGGAGACTTAGACGAGCAGTACTTC,CASSRGLAGDLDEQYF
TRBJ2-7,few,.,TRBV20-1,TGCAGTGCTAGAGCGGGTTGGGGATACGAGCAGTACTTC,CSARAGWGYEQYF
TRBJ2-1,.,TRBD1,TRBV7-3,TGTGCCAGCAGCTTGGGACAGCAAAATGAGCAGTTCTTC,CASSLGQQNEQFF
TRBJ2-7,few,.,TRBV4-3,TGCGCCAGCAGCCAAGAACAAATAGGCGAGCAGTACTTC,CASSQEQIGEQYF
TRBJ2-1,.,.,TRBV6-5,TGTGCCAGCAGTTACTCGAGTTCGTCCTACAATGAGCAGTTCTTC,CASSYSSSSYNEQFF
TRBJ1-1,.,.,TRBV29-1,TGCAGCGTTGAGTCCCCGAGACAGAAAAACACTGAAGCTTTCTTT,CSVESPRQKNTEAFF
TRBJ1-5,many,.,TRBV5-1,TGCGCCAGCAGCTTGGTGGGCAGGGACCAGCCCCAGCATTTT,CASSLVGRDQPQHF
TRBJ1-2,many,.,TRBV7-9,TGTGCCAGCAACTTGCTTAGGTCAGGTCGTCTATGCGGCTACACCTTC,CASNLLRSGRLCGYTF
TRBJ2-1,.,.,TRBV7-3,TGTGCCAGCGCCCAAGCGGCAGGCCTTAATGAGCAGTTCTTC,CASAQAAGLNEQFF
TRBJ2-7,.,TRBD2,TRBV7-9,TGTGCCAGCAGCCACACTAGCGGCGAGCAGTACTTC,CASSHTSGEQYF
TRBJ1-1,many,TRBD1,TRBV29-1,TGCAGCGTGGAAAGGACAGGGGTGAACACTGAAGCTTTCTTT,CSVERTGVNTEAFF
TRBJ2-7,.,.,TRBV6-6,TGTGCCAGCAGTTACCGCCAGCCCTACGAGCAGTACTTC,CASSYRQPYEQYF
TRBJ2-1,.,.,TRBV5-4,TGTGCCAGCAGCTTGTGGGGTTTTTCCTACAATGAGCAGTTCTTC,CASSLWGFSYNEQFF
TRBJ2-1,.,TRBD2,TRBV12-3/TRBV12-4,TGTGCCAGCAGTTTAGGGACTAGGAATGAGCAGTTCTTC,CASSLGTRNEQFF
TRBJ1-1,.,.,TRBV27,TGTGCCAGCAGACACTTGAACACTGAAGCTTTCTTT,CASRHLNTEAFF
TRBJ1-1,.,TRBD1,TRBV12-3/TRBV12-4,TGTGCCAGCAGTGCCCGGACAGGGGATACTGAAGCTTTCTTT,CASSARTGDTEAFF
TRBJ1-5,many,TRBD1,TRBV12-3/TRBV12-4,TGTGCCAGCAGTCGGGGACAGGATCAGCCCCAGCATTTT,CASSRGQDQPQHF
TRBJ1-1,few,.,TRBV5-4,TGTGCCAGCAGCTTTTTACAGGCGAACACTGAAGCTTTCTTT,CASSFLQANTEAFF
TRBJ2-7,.,.,TRBV12-3/TRBV12-4,TGTGCCAGCAGTTTAGGGGACGGATACGAGCAGTACTTC,CASSLGDGYEQYF
TRBJ2-5,few,.,TRBV9,TGTGCCAGCAGCGTAGAGAGTATTTTGGAGACCCAGTACTTC,CASSVESILETQYF
TRBJ2-7,.,TRBD1,TRBV20-1,TGCAGTGCTAGTACTTGGGACAGAAACAACTACGAGCAGTACTTC,CSASTWDRNNYEQYF
TRBJ1-5,few,.,TRBV12-3/TRBV12-4,TGTGCCAGCAGTTTACTTGGACAGTCTCTTCGTCTCAATCAGCCCCAGCATTTT,CASSLLGQSLRLNQPQHF
TRBJ2-7,.,.,TRBV13,TGTGCCAGCAGCTCCGCCAACCTCGGATACGCCTACGAGCAGTACTTC,CASSSANLGYAYEQYF
TRBJ1-2,few,.,TRBV24-1,TGTGCCACCAGTGATTTGCGGACAGATGGCTACACCTTC,CATSDLRTDGYTF
TRBJ2-6,few,.,TRBV29-1,TGCAGCGTTGACGGAGGGACGGCCAACGTCCTGACTTTC,CSVDGGTANVLTF
TRBJ1-2,.,.,TRBV7-2,TGTGCCAGCAGCTTAAGAATCGTAGGGAACTATGGCTACACCTTC,CASSLRIVGNYGYTF
TRBJ2-3,.,.,TRBV11-2,TGTGCCAGCAGCTTAGGGGAGTCGGGTAGGACAGATACGCAGTATTTT,CASSLGESGRTDTQYF